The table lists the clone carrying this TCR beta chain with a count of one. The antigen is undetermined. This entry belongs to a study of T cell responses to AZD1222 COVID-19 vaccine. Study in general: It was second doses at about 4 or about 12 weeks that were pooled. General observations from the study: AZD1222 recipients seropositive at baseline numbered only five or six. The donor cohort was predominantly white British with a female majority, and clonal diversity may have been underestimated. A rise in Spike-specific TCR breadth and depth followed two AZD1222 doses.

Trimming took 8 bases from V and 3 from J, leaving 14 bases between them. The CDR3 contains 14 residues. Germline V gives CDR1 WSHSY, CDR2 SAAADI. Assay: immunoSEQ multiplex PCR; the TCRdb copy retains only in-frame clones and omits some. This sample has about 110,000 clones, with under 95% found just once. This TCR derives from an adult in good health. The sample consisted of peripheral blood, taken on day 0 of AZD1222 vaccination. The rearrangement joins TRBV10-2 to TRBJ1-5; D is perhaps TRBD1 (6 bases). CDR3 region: CASGGQTINQPQHF. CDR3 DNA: TGCGCCAGCGGGGGCCAGACCATCAATCAGCCCCAGCATTTT.